This is a list of T cell receptor beta chains from one sample in a study of CD8 T cells in ankylosing spondylitis. Via MiXCR, TCRdb re-called the 5' RACE reads, giving one row per CDR3 protein. The table includes 80,000 to 100,000 distinct CDR3 sequences, about 8.3% detected once. Material for sequencing was blood, either unsorted or a sorted T cell fraction (not recorded which). All receptors come from a male donor with ankylosing spondylitis or in good health (not recorded which). CDR3s include the opening cysteine and the closing phenylalanine or tryptophan. The D gene is left open where the match is weak. For some rows the clone size is stated as once, few or many, or as a class when expanded; others skip it.

clone_size,d_call,j_call,v_call,cdr3_aa,cdr3_nt
many,NA,TRBJ1-6,TRBV4-3,CASSQARTENSPLHF,TGCGCCAGCAGCCAAGCGCGGACGGAGAATTCACCCCTCCACTTT
many,NA,TRBJ2-1,TRBV7-9,CASSPGRGHNEQFF,TGTGCCAGCAGCCCAGGCCGGGGGCACAATGAGCAGTTCTTC
NA,NA,TRBJ1-6,TRBV5-6,CASSLNSSPLHF,TGTGCCAGCAGCTTGAATAGTTCACCCCTCCACTTT
few,NA,TRBJ2-1,TRBV6-6,CASAGSNNEQFF,TGTGCCAGCGCGGGTTCCAACAATGAGCAGTTCTTC
many,NA,TRBJ2-7,TRBV12-3/TRBV12-4,CASSLWGLEQYF,TGTGCCAGCAGTTTATGGGGGCTTGAGCAGTACTTC
few,NA,TRBJ2-2,TRBV5-5,CASSLALSRTGELFF,TGTGCCAGCAGCTTGGCCTTATCGCGCACCGGGGAGCTGTTTTTT
few,TRBD2,TRBJ2-7,TRBV6-5,CASGSGREVYEQYF,TGTGCCAGCGGAAGCGGGAGGGAAGTCTACGAGCAGTACTTC
many,NA,TRBJ1-2,TRBV20-1,CIPKGGSGYTF,TGCATTCCTAAGGGAGGGAGTGGCTACACCTTC
many,TRBD1,TRBJ2-7,TRBV12-3/TRBV12-4,CASSFWDRGHEQYF,TGTGCCAGCAGTTTCTGGGACAGGGGGCACGAGCAGTACTTC
many,NA,TRBJ2-3,TRBV7-2,CASSLKLVPDTQYF,TGTGCCAGCAGCTTAAAGTTGGTTCCAGATACGCAGTATTTT
NA,NA,TRBJ2-3,TRBV7-2,CASSYLKDTQYF,TGTGCCAGCAGCTACCTCAAGGATACGCAGTATTTT
many,NA,TRBJ2-1,TRBV18,CASSLLAWSSYNEQFF,TGTGCCAGCTCGCTATTAGCTTGGAGCTCCTACAATGAGCAGTTCTTC
many,TRBD1,TRBJ2-7,TRBV11-2,CASSSYDRGEYF,TGTGCCAGCAGCTCTTATGACAGGGGGGAGTACTTC
few,TRBD2,TRBJ2-1,TRBV7-9,CASSLGILAGDNEQFF,TGTGCCAGCAGCTTAGGGATCCTAGCGGGGGACAATGAGCAGTTCTTC
many,TRBD1,TRBJ2-2,TRBV12-3/TRBV12-4,CASTLPNWDRGGTGELFF,TGTGCCAGCACCTTACCCAACTGGGACAGGGGGGGCACCGGGGAGCTGTTTTTT
many,TRBD2,TRBJ2-3,TRBV29-1,CSVGTSGTDTQYF,TGCAGCGTTGGTACTAGCGGAACAGATACGCAGTATTTT
NA,NA,TRBJ1-1,TRBV20-1,CSASPPGGTEAFF,TGCAGTGCTAGTCCCCCTGGGGGCACTGAAGCTTTCTTT
many,TRBD2,TRBJ2-1,TRBV4-3,CASSQDGTRPSGRPAEQFF,TGCGCCAGCAGCCAAGATGGGACAAGACCTAGCGGGAGGCCCGCTGAGCAGTTCTTC
many,NA,TRBJ2-7,TRBV7-2,CASSFTGYEQYF,TGTGCCAGCAGCTTTACTGGCTACGAGCAGTACTTC
few,TRBD1,TRBJ2-2,TRBV15,CATSREPGQTATGELFF,TGTGCCACCAGCAGAGAACCGGGACAGACTGCCACCGGGGAGCTGTTTTTT
many,NA,TRBJ2-2,TRBV27,CASSPRVTGELFF,TGTGCCAGCAGTCCGAGAGTAACCGGGGAGCTGTTTTTT
NA,TRBD1,TRBJ1-5,TRBV5-4,CASSQGVGQPQHF,TGTGCCAGCAGTCAGGGGGTGGGTCAGCCCCAGCATTTT
NA,NA,TRBJ2-3,TRBV6-2/TRBV6-3,CASSPKGDTQYF,TGTGCCAGCAGTCCTAAGGGAGATACGCAGTATTTT
many,NA,TRBJ2-3,TRBV5-1,CASSLVGLPQRDTQYF,TGCGCCAGCAGCTTGGTTGGACTCCCCCAACGCGATACGCAGTATTTT
few,NA,TRBJ2-5,TRBV6-5,CASSFRRQETQYF,TGTGCCAGCAGTTTCCGACGGCAAGAGACCCAGTACTTC
many,NA,TRBJ2-5,TRBV21-1,CASRNQETQYF,TGTGCCAGCAGAAACCAAGAGACCCAGTACTTC
many,TRBD2,TRBJ2-3,TRBV29-1,CSALGLAGDPDTQYF,TGCAGCGCCCTAGGACTAGCGGGAGACCCAGATACGCAGTATTTT
many,NA,TRBJ2-7,TRBV29-1,CSVRRRTERSYEQYF,TGCAGCGTAAGAAGGAGGACCGAGCGATCCTACGAGCAGTACTTC
many,NA,TRBJ1-5,TRBV12-3/TRBV12-4,CASSSDSAGQPQHF,TGTGCCAGCAGTTCGGACTCCGCGGGGCAGCCCCAGCATTTT
many,NA,TRBJ2-7,TRBV9,CASSVGPGSSYEQYF,TGTGCCAGCAGCGTAGGGCCAGGGAGCTCCTACGAGCAGTACTTC
many,TRBD2,TRBJ2-7,TRBV20-1,CSARGVTSLLTYEQYF,TGCAGTGCTAGAGGCGTGACTAGCCTCCTGACCTACGAGCAGTACTTC
many,NA,TRBJ2-7,TRBV12-3/TRBV12-4,CASGPLGAFHEQYF,TGTGCCAGCGGGCCGTTGGGTGCGTTCCACGAGCAGTACTTC
NA,TRBD2,TRBJ2-2,TRBV27,CASSLLGLANTGELFF,TGTGCCAGCAGTTTATTGGGACTAGCGAACACCGGGGAGCTGTTTTTT
once,NA,TRBJ2-2,TRBV12-3/TRBV12-4,CASSLVGYTGELFF,TGTGCCAGCAGTTTAGTAGGCTACACCGGGGAGCTGTTTTTT
NA,NA,TRBJ2-5,TRBV2,CASRELAPAVETQYF,TGTGCCAGCAGAGAACTAGCCCCGGCTGTGGAGACCCAGTACTTC
few,NA,TRBJ2-4,TRBV7-9,CASSYRGGGAKNIQYF,TGTGCCAGCAGCTATAGGGGGGGGGGAGCCAAAAACATTCAGTACTTC
few,TRBD1,TRBJ2-7,TRBV6-5,CASSYSTGGYLEQYF,TGTGCCAGCAGTTACTCCACAGGGGGCTACCTGGAGCAGTACTTC
many,NA,TRBJ1-1,TRBV29-1,CSVEDRQGLNTEAFF,TGCAGCGTTGAAGATCGGCAAGGTCTGAACACTGAAGCTTTCTTT
few,TRBD2,TRBJ2-7,TRBV2,CASSEYGGGHYSYEQYF,TGTGCCAGCAGTGAATACGGGGGGGGACACTACTCCTACGAGCAGTACTTC
many,NA,TRBJ2-3,TRBV12-3/TRBV12-4,CASSPQPGADTQYF,TGTGCCAGCAGCCCTCAGCCGGGGGCAGATACGCAGTATTTT
many,TRBD1,TRBJ2-7,TRBV7-9,CASSLSGTANEQYF,TGTGCCAGCAGCTTGTCCGGGACAGCTAACGAGCAGTACTTC
NA,TRBD1,TRBJ2-1,TRBV7-9,CASSFPGQGRYEQFF,TGTGCCAGCAGCTTTCCGGGACAGGGGAGATATGAGCAGTTCTTC
many,TRBD1,TRBJ1-2,TRBV12-3/TRBV12-4,CASSSQGANNYGYTF,TGTGCCAGCAGTTCACAGGGGGCCAATAACTATGGCTACACCTTC
few,NA,TRBJ1-6,TRBV7-2,CASSPPPPDSYNSPLHF,TGTGCCAGCAGCCCCCCTCCACCGGACAGCTATAATTCACCCCTCCACTTT
many,NA,TRBJ2-4,TRBV5-1,CASSLAGPKNIQYF,TGCGCCAGCAGTTTGGCGGGACCTAAAAACATTCAGTACTTC
many,TRBD1,TRBJ1-5,TRBV6-2/TRBV6-3,CASSTDRVEQPQHF,TGTGCCAGCAGCACCGACAGGGTGGAACAGCCCCAGCATTTT
many,NA,TRBJ1-1,TRBV20-1,CSGLPFNTEAFF,TGCAGTGGCCTTCCGTTTAACACTGAAGCTTTCTTT
NA,TRBD1,TRBJ2-7,TRBV5-1,CASSFTGERYEQYF,TGCGCCAGCAGCTTTACAGGGGAAAGATACGAGCAGTACTTC
NA,NA,TRBJ2-1,TRBV7-2,CATSVYNEQFF,TGTGCCACCTCGGTCTACAATGAGCAGTTCTTC
NA,TRBD2,TRBJ2-4,TRBV11-2,CASSLGPSGRTKNIQYF,TGTGCCAGCAGCTTAGGGCCTAGCGGGAGAACCAAAAACATTCAGTACTTC
many,TRBD1,TRBJ1-2,TRBV6-2/TRBV6-3,CASSFGTGTWYTF,TGTGCCAGCAGTTTCGGGACAGGGACGTGGTACACCTTC
NA,TRBD1,TRBJ1-5,TRBV7-9,CASSYGTGVQPQHF,TGTGCCAGCAGCTACGGGACAGGGGTCCAGCCCCAGCATTTT
many,TRBD2,TRBJ2-2,TRBV9,CASSPPSGINTGELFF,TGTGCCAGCAGCCCCCCTAGCGGCATAAACACCGGGGAGCTGTTTTTT